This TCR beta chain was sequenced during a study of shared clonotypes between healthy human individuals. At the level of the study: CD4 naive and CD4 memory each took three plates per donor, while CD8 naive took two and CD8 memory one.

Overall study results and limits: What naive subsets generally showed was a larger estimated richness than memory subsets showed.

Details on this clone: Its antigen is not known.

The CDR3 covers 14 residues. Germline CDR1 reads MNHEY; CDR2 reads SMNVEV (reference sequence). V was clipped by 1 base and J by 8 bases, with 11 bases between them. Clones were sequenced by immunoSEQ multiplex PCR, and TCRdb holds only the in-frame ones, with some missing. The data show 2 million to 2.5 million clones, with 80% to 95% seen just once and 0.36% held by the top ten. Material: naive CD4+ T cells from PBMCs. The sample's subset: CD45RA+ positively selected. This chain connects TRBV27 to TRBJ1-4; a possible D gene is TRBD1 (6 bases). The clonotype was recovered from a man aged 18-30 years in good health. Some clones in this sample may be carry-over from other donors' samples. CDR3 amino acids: CASSLYRVGEKLFF. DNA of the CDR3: TGTGCCAGCAGTTTATACAGGGTAGGCGAAAAACTGTTTTTT.